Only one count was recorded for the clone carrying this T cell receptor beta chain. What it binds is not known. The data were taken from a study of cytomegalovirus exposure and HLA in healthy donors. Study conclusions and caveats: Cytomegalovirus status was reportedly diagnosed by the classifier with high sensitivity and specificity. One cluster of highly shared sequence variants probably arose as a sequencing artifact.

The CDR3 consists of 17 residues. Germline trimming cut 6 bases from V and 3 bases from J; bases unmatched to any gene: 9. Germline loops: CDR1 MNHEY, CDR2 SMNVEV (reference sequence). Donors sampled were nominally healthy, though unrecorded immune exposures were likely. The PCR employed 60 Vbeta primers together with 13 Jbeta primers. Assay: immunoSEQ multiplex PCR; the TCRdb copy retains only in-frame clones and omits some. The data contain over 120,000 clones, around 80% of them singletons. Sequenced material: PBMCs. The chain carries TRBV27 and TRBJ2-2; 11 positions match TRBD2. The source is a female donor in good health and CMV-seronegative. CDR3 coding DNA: TGTGCCAGCAGCCTCACCCTAGCGGGAGGCCACACCGGGGAGCTGTTTTTT. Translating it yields CASSLTLAGGHTGELFF.